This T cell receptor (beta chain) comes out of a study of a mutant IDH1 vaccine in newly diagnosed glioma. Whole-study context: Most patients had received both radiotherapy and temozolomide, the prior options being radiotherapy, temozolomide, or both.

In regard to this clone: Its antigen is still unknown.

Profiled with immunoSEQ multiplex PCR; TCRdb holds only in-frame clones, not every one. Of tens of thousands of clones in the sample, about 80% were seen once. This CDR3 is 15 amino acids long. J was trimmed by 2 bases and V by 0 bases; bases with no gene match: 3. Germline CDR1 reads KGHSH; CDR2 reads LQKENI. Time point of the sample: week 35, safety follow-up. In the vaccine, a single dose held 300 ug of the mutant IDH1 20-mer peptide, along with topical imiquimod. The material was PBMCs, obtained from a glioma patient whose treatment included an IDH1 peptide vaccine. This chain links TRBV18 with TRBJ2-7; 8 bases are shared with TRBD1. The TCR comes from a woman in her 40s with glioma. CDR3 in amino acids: CASSPPMTGAYEQYF. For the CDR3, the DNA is TGTGCCAGCTCACCACCCATGACAGGGGCCTACGAGCAGTACTTC.